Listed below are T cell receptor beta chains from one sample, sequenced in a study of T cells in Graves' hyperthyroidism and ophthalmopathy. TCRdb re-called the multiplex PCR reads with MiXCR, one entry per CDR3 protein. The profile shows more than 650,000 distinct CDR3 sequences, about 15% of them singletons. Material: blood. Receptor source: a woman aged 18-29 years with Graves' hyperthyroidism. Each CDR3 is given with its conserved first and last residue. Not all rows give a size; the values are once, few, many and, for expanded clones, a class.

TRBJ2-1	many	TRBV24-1	CATSDYKGFYNEQFF
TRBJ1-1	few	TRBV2	CASSEATGSDTEAFF
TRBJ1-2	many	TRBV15	CATSRDKGAFSRNYGYTF
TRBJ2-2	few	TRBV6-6	CASSYSGGRAAPGELFF
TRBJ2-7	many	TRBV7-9	CASSPKQGEHEQYF
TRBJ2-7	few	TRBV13	CASSLDWKSYEQYF
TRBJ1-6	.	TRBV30	CAWSSRVGSPLHF
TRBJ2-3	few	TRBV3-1	CASSPTSGRANTQYF
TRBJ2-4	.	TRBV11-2	CASSALGPGSYIQYF
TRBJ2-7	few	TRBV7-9	CASSSGISGIYEQYF
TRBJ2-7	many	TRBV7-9	CASSPTGVAGEQYF
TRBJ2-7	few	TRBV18	CASSPVALLGSAYEQYF
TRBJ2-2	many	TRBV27	CASSGAGGDTGELFF
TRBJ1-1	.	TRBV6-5	CASSWTRMTNTEAFF
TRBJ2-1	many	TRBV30	CAWRSLAGRNEQFF
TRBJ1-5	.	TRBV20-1	CSARDLANQPQHF
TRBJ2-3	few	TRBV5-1	CASSLDSSGGGDTQYF
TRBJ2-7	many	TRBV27	CASSLGTGVVYEQYF
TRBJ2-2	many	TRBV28	CASSLNRGRISDTGELFF
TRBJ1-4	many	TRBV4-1	CASSQAPVEKLFF
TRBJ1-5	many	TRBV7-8	CASSLADGVQPQHF
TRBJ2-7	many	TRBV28	CASSPHGGFSYEQYF
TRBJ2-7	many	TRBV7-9	CASSPTGIPYEQYF